This paragraph covers one TCR beta chain sequence. What it recognizes is unknown. The sample comes from a study of T cell responses to AZD1222 COVID-19 vaccine. Data came from immunoSEQ multiplex PCR; TCRdb stores just in-frame clones and leaves some out. The sample carries about 210,000 clones, 85% to 95% recorded once. The CDR3 runs to 15 residues. V was pared by 1 base and J by 4 bases, with 11 bases between. Germline loops: CDR1 SGHDT, CDR2 YYEEEE. The study's findings and limits: In a largely white British group with more females than males, clonal diversity was possibly underestimated.

This sample comprised peripheral blood, obtained on day 0 of AZD1222 vaccination. The receptor was derived from an adult in good health. V is TRBV5-6 and J is TRBJ2-2; D could derive from TRBD1 or TRBD2 (6 bases each). The CDR3 region has the DNA TGTGCCAGCAGCTTGAGGGGGAGGAGCACCGGGGAGCTGTTTTTT. It is translated as CASSLRGRSTGELFF.